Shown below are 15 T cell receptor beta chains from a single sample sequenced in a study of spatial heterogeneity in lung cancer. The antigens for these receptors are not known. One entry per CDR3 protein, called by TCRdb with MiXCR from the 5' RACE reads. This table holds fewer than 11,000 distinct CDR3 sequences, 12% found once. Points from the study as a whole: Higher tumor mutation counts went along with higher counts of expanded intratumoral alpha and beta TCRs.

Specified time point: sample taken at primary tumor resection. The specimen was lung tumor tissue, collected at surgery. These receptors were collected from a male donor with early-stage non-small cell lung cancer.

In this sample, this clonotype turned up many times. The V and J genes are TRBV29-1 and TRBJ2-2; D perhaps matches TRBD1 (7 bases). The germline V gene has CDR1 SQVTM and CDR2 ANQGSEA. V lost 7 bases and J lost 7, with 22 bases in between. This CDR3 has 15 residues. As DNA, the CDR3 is TGCAGCGCCAGACCCCAGGGGGGCTCGAGCGGGGAGCTGTTTTTT. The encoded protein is CSARPQGGSSGELFF.

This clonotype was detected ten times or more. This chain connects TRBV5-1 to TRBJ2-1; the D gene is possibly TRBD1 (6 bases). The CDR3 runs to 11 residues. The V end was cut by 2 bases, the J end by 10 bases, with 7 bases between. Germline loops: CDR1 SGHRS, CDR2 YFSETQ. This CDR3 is CASSLTGEQFF. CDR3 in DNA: TGCGCCAGCAGCTTAACAGGGGAGCAGTTCTTC.

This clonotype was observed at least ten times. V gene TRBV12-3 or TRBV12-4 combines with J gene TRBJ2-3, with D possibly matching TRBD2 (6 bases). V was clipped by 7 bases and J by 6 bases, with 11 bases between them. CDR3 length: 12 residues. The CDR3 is CASTWEADTQYF. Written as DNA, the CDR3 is TGTGCCAGCACCTGGGAGGCGGATACGCAGTATTTT.

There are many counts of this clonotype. The CDR3 sequence is CASSAGTAYEQYF. CDR3 DNA: TGTGCCAGCAGCGCCGGGACAGCCTACGAGCAGTACTTC. The rearrangement joins TRBV5-4 to TRBJ2-7; 7 positions agree with TRBD1. Unmatched junction bases numbered 3, after V lost 4 bases and J lost 2 bases. The CDR3 spans 13 residues. CDR1 and CDR2 from the germline V gene are SGHNT and YYREEE (reference sequence).

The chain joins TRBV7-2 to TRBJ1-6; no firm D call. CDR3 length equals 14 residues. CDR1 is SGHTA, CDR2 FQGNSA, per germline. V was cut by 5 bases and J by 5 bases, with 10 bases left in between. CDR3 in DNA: TGTGCCAGCAGCACCGGACGGGATAATTCACCCCTCCACTTT. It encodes CASSTGRDNSPLHF. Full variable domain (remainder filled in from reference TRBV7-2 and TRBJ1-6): GAGVSQSPSNKVTEKGKDVELRCDPISGHTALYWYRQSLGQGLEFLIYFQGNSAPDKSGLPSDRFSAERTGGSVSTLTIQRTQQEDSAVYLCASSTGRDNSPLHFGNGTRLTVT.

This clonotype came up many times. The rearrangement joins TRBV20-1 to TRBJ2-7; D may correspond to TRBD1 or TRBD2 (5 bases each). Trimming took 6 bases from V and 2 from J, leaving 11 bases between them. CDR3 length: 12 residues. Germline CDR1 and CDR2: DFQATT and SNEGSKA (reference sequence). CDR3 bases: TGCAGTGCGAGACTGGGACCCTACGAGCAGTACTTC. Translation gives CSARLGPYEQYF.

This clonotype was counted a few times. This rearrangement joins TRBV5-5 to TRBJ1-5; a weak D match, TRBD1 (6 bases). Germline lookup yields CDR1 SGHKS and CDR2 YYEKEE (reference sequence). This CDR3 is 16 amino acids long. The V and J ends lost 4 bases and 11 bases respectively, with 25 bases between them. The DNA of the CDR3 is TGTGCCAGCAGCGACCCTGGAGCAGGGGCCAGAGCCGCCCAGCATTTT. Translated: CASSDPGAGARAAQHF. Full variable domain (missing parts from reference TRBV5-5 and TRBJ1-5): DAGVTQSPTHLIKTRGQQVTLRCSPISGHKSVSWYQQVLGQGPQFIFQYYEKEERGRGNFPDRFSARQFPNYSSELNVNALLLGDSALYLCASSDPGAGARAAQHFGDGTRLSIL.

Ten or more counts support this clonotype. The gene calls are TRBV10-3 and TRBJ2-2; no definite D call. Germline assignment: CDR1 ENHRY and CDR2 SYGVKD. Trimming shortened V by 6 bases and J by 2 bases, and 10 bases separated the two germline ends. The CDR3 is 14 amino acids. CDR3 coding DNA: TGTGCCATCAGGATGGCGGTCAACACCGGGGAGCTGTTTTTT. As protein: CAIRMAVNTGELFF.

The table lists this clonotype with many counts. CDR3 in amino acids: CASRETGANTGELFF. The CDR3 bases are TGTGCCAGCAGAGAGACAGGGGCGAACACCGGGGAGCTGTTTTTT. This chain joins TRBV2 and TRBJ2-2; 8 nucleotides align to TRBD1. The V and J ends lost 6 bases and 0 bases, in that order; junction bases with no gene match: 3. The CDR3 runs to 15 residues. CDR1 is SNHLY and CDR2 is FYNNEI in the germline V gene.

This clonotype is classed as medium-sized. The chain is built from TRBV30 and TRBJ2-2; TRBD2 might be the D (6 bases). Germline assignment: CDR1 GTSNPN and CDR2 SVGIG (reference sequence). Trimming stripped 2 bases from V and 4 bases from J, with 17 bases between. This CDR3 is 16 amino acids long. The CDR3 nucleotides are TGTGCCTGGAGTCTCTCGCCCGGGGGAGCCACCGGGGAGCTGTTTTTT. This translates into CAWSLSPGGATGELFF. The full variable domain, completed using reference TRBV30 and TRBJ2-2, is SQTIHQWPATLVQPVGSPLSLECTVEGTSNPNLYWYRQAAGRGLQLLFYSVGIGQISSEVPQNLSASRPQDRQFILSSKKLLLSDSGFYLCAWSLSPGGATGELFFGEGSRLTVL.

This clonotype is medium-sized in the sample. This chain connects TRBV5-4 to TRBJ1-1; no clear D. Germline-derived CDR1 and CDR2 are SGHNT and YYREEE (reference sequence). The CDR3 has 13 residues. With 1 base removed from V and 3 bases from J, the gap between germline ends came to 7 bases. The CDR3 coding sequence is TGTGCCAGCAGCTTGTTGGCTGACACTGAAGCTTTCTTT. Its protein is CASSLLADTEAFF.

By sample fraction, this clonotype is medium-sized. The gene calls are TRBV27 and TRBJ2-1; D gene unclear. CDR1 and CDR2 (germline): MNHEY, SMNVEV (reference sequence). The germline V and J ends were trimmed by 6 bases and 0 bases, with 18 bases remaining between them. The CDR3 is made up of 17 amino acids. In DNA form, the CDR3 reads TGTGCCAGCAGCCATCACCCGGGTCCGAGCTCCTACAATGAGCAGTTCTTC. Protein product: CASSHHPGPSSYNEQFF.

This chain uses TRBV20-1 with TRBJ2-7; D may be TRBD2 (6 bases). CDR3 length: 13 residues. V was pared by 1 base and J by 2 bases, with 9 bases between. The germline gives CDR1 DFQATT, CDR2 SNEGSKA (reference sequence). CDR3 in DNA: TGCAGTGCTAGAGTGGGGGGAACCTACGAGCAGTACTTC. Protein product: CSARVGGTYEQYF.

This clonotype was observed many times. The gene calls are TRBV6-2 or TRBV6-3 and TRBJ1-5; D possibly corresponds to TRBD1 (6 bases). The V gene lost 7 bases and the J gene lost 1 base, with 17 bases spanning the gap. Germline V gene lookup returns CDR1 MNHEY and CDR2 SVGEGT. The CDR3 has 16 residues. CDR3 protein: CASNTFGQRSNQPQHF. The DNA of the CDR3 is TGTGCCAGCAACACCTTCGGACAGAGAAGCAATCAGCCCCAGCATTTT.

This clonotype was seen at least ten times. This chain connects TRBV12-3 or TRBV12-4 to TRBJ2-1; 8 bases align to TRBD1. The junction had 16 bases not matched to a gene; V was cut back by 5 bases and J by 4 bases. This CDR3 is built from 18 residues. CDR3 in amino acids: CASSLMKTGVIGYNEQFF. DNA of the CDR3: TGTGCCAGCAGTCTGATGAAGACAGGGGTGATCGGATACAATGAGCAGTTCTTC.